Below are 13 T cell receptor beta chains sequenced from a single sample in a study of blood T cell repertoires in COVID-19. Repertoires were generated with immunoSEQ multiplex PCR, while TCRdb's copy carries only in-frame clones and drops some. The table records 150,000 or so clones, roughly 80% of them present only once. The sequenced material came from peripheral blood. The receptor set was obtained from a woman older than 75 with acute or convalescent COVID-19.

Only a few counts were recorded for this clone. The CDR3 sequence is CASSGLAGETQYF. CDR3 in DNA: TGCGCCAGCAGTGGACTAGCGGGGGAGACCCAGTACTTC. This chain joins TRBV10-2 and TRBJ2-5; 11 bases line up with TRBD2. Germline CDR1 reads WSHSY; CDR2 reads SAAADI. Trimming at V came to 4 bases and at J to 5 bases, leaving 0 bases not matched to a gene. The CDR3 has 13 amino acids.

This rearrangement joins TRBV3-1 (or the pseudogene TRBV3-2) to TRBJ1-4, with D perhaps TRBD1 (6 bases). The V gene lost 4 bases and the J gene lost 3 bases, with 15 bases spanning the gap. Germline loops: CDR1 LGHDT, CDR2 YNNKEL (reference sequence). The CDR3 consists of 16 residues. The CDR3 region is CASSPLGQGANEKLFF. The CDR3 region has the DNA TGTGCCAGCAGCCCGCTGGGACAAGGGGCTAATGAAAAACTGTTTTTT.

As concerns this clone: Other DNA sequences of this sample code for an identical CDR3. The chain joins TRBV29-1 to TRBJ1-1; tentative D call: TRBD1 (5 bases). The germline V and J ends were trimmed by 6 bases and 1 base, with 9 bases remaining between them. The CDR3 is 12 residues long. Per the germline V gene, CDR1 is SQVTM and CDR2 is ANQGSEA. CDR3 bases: TGCAGCGTAGCTAGGGGGAACACTGAAGCTTTCTTT. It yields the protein CSVARGNTEAFF. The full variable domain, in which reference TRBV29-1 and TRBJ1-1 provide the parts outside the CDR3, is SAVISQKPSRDICQRGTSLTIQCQVDSQVTMMFWYRQQPGQSLTLIATANQGSEATYESGFVIDKFPISRPNLTFSTLTVSNMSPEDSSIYLCSVARGNTEAFFGQGTRLTVV.

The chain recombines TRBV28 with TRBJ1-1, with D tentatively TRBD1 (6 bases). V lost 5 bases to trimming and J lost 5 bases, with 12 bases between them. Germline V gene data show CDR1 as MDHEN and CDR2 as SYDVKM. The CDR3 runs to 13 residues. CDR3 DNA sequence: TGTGCCAGCAGTGGCAGGGGTCGGACTGAAGCTTTCTTT. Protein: CASSGRGRTEAFF.

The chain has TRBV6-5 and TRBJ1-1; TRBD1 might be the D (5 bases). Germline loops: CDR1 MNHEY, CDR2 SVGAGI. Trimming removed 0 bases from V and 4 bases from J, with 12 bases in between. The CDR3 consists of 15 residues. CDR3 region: CASSYSGARGTEAFF. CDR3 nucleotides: TGTGCCAGCAGTTACTCAGGGGCAAGGGGCACTGAAGCTTTCTTT.

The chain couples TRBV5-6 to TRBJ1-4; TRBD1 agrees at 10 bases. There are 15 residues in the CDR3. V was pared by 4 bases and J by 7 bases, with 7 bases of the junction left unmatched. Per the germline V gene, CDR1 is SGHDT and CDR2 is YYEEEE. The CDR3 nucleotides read TGTGCCAGCAGCCTTCGACAGGGGGCAAGTGAAAAACTGTTTTTT. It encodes CASSLRQGASEKLFF. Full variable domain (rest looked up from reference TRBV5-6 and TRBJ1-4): DAGVTQSPTHLIKTRGQQVTLRCSPKSGHDTVSWYQQALGQGPQFIFQYYEEEERQRGNFPDRFSGHQFPNYSSELNVNALLLGDSALYLCASSLRQGASEKLFFGSGTQLSVL.

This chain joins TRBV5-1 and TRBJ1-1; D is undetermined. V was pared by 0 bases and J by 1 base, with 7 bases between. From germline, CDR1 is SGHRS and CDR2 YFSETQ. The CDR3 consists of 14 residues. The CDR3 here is CASSLGRGNTEAFF. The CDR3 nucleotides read TGCGCCAGCAGCTTGGGGCGGGGGAACACTGAAGCTTTCTTT.

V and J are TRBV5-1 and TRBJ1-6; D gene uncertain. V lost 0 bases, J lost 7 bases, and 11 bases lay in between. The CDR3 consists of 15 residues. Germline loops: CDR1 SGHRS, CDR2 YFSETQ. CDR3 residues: CASSLVADSNSPLHF. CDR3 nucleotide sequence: TGCGCCAGCAGCTTGGTCGCAGACTCAAATTCACCCCTCCACTTT.

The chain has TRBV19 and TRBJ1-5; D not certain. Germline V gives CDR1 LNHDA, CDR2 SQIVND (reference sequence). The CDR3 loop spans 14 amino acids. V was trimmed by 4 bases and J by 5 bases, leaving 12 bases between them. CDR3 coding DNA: TGTGCCAGTAGTAGAGGGATTCAGGATCAGCCCCAGCATTTT. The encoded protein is CASSRGIQDQPQHF. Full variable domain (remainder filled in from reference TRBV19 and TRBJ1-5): DGGITQSPKYLFRKEGQNVTLSCEQNLNHDAMYWYRQDPGQGLRLIYYSQIVNDFQKGDIAEGYSVSREKKESFPLTVTSAQKNPTAFYLCASSRGIQDQPQHFGDGTRLSIL.

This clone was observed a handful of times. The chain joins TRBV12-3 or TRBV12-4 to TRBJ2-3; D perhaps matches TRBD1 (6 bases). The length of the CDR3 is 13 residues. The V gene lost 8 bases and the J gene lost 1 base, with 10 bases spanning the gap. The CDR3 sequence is CASAPGGTDTQYF. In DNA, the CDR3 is TGTGCCAGCGCTCCAGGGGGCACAGATACGCAGTATTTT.

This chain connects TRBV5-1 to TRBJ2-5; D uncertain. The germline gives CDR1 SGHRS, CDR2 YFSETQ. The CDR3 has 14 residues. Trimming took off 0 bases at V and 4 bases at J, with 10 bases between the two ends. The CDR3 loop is CASSLAAGRETQYF. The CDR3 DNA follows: TGCGCCAGCAGCTTGGCCGCAGGCAGAGAGACCCAGTACTTC.

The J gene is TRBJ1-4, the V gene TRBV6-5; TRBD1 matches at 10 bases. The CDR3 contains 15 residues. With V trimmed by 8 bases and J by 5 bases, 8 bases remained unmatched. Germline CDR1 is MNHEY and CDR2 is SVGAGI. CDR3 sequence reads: CASRASDRGNEKLFF. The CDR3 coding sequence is TGTGCCAGCCGCGCGTCGGACAGGGGGAATGAAAAACTGTTTTTT.

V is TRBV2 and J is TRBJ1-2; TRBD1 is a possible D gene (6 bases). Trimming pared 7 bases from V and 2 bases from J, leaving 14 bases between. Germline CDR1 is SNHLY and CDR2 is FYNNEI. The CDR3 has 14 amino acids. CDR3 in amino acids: CASNYRQGNYGYTF. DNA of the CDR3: TGTGCCAGCAACTATCGGCAGGGGAACTATGGCTACACCTTC.